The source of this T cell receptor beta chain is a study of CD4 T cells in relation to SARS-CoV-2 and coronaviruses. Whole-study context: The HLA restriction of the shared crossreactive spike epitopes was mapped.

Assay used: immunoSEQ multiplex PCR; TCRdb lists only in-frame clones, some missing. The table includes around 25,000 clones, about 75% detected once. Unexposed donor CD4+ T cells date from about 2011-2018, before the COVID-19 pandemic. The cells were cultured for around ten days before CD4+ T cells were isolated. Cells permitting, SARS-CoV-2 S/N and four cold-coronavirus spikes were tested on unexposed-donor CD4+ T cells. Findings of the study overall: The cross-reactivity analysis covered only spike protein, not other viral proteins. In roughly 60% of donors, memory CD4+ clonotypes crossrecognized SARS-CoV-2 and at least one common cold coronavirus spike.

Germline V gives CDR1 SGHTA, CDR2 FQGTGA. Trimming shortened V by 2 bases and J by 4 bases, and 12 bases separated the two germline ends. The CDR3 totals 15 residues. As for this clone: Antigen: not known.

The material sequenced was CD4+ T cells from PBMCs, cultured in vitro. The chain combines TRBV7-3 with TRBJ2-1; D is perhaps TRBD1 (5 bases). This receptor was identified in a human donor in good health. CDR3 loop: CASSLYGHRYNEQFF. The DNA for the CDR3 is TGTGCCAGCAGCTTATACGGACACCGATACAATGAGCAGTTCTTC.